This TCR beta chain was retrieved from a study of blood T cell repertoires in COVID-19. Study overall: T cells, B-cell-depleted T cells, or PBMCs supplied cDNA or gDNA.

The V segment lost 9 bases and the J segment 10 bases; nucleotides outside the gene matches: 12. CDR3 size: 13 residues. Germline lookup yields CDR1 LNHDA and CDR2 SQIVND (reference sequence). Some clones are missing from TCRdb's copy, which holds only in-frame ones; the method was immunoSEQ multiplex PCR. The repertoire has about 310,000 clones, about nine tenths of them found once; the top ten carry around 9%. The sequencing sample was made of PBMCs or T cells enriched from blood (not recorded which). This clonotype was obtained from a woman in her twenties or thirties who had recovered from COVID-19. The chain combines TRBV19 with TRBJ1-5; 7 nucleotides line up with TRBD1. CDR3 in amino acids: CASGTAMIRPQHF. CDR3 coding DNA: TGTGCCAGCGGGACAGCCATGATTAGACCCCAGCATTTT.